A selection of T cell receptor beta chains follows, all from one sample in a study of CD8+CD57+ T cells in acquired aplastic anemia. One entry per CDR3 protein, called by TCRdb with MiXCR from the reads. The sample includes about 110,000 distinct CDR3 sequences, around 49% of them seen just once. Sequences were obtained from sorted CD4+, CD8+, or CD8+CD57+ T cells (not recorded which) from PBMCs. The source of these receptors is a human donor in good health, serving as a control. The conserved cysteine and the conserved F or W are not part of the CDR3 here. The order of the fields is J gene, V gene, CDR3 protein.

j_gene: TRBJ1-2; v_gene: TRBV29-1; CDR3aa: SVRDSYGYT
j_gene: TRBJ1-2; v_gene: TRBV6-2/TRBV6-3; CDR3aa: ASSYSLSNPGANYGYT
j_gene: TRBJ1-1; v_gene: TRBV25-1; CDR3aa: ASRRGYTEAF
j_gene: TRBJ1-3; v_gene: TRBV11-1; CDR3aa: ASSLQGQAPLLWKHHI
j_gene: TRBJ2-7; v_gene: TRBV6-2/TRBV6-3; CDR3aa: ASGFGSSYEQY
j_gene: TRBJ2-7; v_gene: TRBV2; CDR3aa: ASSTGSGYEQY
j_gene: TRBJ1-1; v_gene: TRBV11-2; CDR3aa: ASSSRVGGGSTEAL
j_gene: TRBJ2-5; v_gene: TRBV20-1; CDR3aa: SAIPTETQY
j_gene: TRBJ2-7; v_gene: TRBV7-3; CDR3aa: ASSFAGLASYEQY
j_gene: TRBJ2-7; v_gene: TRBV20-1; CDR3aa: SARLAGYEQY
j_gene: TRBJ1-4; v_gene: TRBV2; CDR3aa: ASSAEGFNEKLF
j_gene: TRBJ2-2; v_gene: TRBV5-6; CDR3aa: ASSSQGASTGELF
j_gene: TRBJ2-7; v_gene: TRBV7-6; CDR3aa: ASSLATGGDEQY
j_gene: TRBJ1-1; v_gene: TRBV10-3; CDR3aa: AISDSGSNTEAF
j_gene: TRBJ2-3; v_gene: TRBV15; CDR3aa: ATSGVQTDTQY
j_gene: TRBJ2-1; v_gene: TRBV12-3/TRBV12-4; CDR3aa: ASSPPAGEQF
j_gene: TRBJ1-2; v_gene: TRBV11-2; CDR3aa: ASSRPGGTGDSGNYGYT
j_gene: TRBJ2-7; v_gene: TRBV19; CDR3aa: ASSLEAFYEQY
j_gene: TRBJ2-5; v_gene: TRBV29-1; CDR3aa: SVRRGETQY
j_gene: TRBJ2-7; v_gene: TRBV7-9; CDR3aa: AGGDHYEQY
j_gene: TRBJ1-6; v_gene: TRBV5-1; CDR3aa: ASSLEGINSPLH
j_gene: TRBJ1-6; v_gene: TRBV11-2; CDR3aa: ASSLVALGDSPLH
j_gene: TRBJ1-2; v_gene: TRBV20-1; CDR3aa: SARVGGYGLANYGYT
j_gene: TRBJ1-4; v_gene: TRBV6-1; CDR3aa: ASKQGGSTNEKLF
j_gene: TRBJ1-4; v_gene: TRBV29-1; CDR3aa: SASSGDEKLF
j_gene: TRBJ1-1; v_gene: TRBV15; CDR3aa: ATSRQSYTGGSTRTREAF
j_gene: TRBJ1-6; v_gene: TRBV6-1; CDR3aa: ASSGTYAASPLH
j_gene: TRBJ1-2; v_gene: TRBV27; CDR3aa: ASSSPSRTDGYT
j_gene: TRBJ1-1; v_gene: TRBV7-9; CDR3aa: ASSLESTEAF
j_gene: TRBJ1-6; v_gene: TRBV12-3/TRBV12-4; CDR3aa: ASSSEGSPLH
j_gene: TRBJ2-5; v_gene: TRBV15; CDR3aa: ATSRGLEETQY
j_gene: TRBJ1-6; v_gene: TRBV12-3/TRBV12-4; CDR3aa: ASSLARTGGVSPLH
j_gene: TRBJ1-1; v_gene: TRBV2; CDR3aa: ASRAPGGRTEAF
j_gene: TRBJ1-6; v_gene: TRBV25-1; CDR3aa: ASRIGQGTYNSPLH
j_gene: TRBJ2-7; v_gene: TRBV25-1; CDR3aa: ASSGGGQGEQY
j_gene: TRBJ1-1; v_gene: TRBV29-1; CDR3aa: SVEGVLNTEAF
j_gene: TRBJ1-2; v_gene: TRBV29-1; CDR3aa: SVVVGDSNYGYT
j_gene: TRBJ2-5; v_gene: TRBV29-1; CDR3aa: SVRTSGGGIQETQY
j_gene: TRBJ2-7; v_gene: TRBV11-2; CDR3aa: ASSLGGLGYEQY
j_gene: TRBJ2-7; v_gene: TRBV20-1; CDR3aa: SARDPGTGSYEQY
j_gene: TRBJ1-2; v_gene: TRBV5-4; CDR3aa: ASSQRTGSNYGYT
j_gene: TRBJ2-7; v_gene: TRBV19; CDR3aa: ASSTGTGDEYY
j_gene: TRBJ2-7; v_gene: TRBV7-2; CDR3aa: ASSLDIAGASYEQY
j_gene: TRBJ2-1; v_gene: TRBV29-1; CDR3aa: SVPPGQGTHEQF
j_gene: TRBJ1-2; v_gene: TRBV12-3/TRBV12-4; CDR3aa: ASGTHQGVGGYT
j_gene: TRBJ1-6; v_gene: TRBV2; CDR3aa: ASSDRLGNSPLH
j_gene: TRBJ1-5; v_gene: TRBV5-1; CDR3aa: ASSLAGGHSNQPQH
j_gene: TRBJ2-1; v_gene: TRBV2; CDR3aa: ASSEAGTSFRNEQF
j_gene: TRBJ1-5; v_gene: TRBV7-9; CDR3aa: ASSPSGQPQH
j_gene: TRBJ1-2; v_gene: TRBV30; CDR3aa: AWSTGALYGYT
j_gene: TRBJ1-1; v_gene: TRBV2; CDR3aa: ASTPGAGSTEAF
j_gene: TRBJ1-2; v_gene: TRBV13; CDR3aa: ASSLWAGNYGYT
j_gene: TRBJ2-7; v_gene: TRBV7-9; CDR3aa: ASSLGTGSEQY
j_gene: TRBJ2-2; v_gene: TRBV27; CDR3aa: ASSSRQGRAGELF
j_gene: TRBJ1-2; v_gene: TRBV20-1; CDR3aa: SARETGSNYGYT
j_gene: TRBJ2-7; v_gene: TRBV4-3; CDR3aa: ASSQALVTGPTYEQY
j_gene: TRBJ2-2; v_gene: TRBV2; CDR3aa: ASRGVGELF
j_gene: TRBJ1-1; v_gene: TRBV7-6; CDR3aa: ASSLDERGALLEAF
j_gene: TRBJ2-6; v_gene: TRBV15; CDR3aa: ATTPAGIGANVLT
j_gene: TRBJ1-5; v_gene: TRBV19; CDR3aa: ASSRTHRVGSNQPQH